This is a list of T cell receptor beta chains from one sample in a study of T cells after yellow fever vaccination. TCRdb passed the 5' RACE reads through MiXCR, listing each CDR3 protein once. The table records approximately 550,000 distinct CDR3 sequences, roughly 21% of them present only once. The specimen was PBMCs, collected 15 days after the yellow fever booster vaccination. The source is a man younger than 40 who received the YFV17D yellow fever vaccine. The CDR3 runs from the conserved cysteine through the conserved F or W. D genes are given only for firm matches.

TRBJ2-1 | TRBD2 | TRBV7-6 | CASRQSIAGLEQFF
TRBJ2-1 | - | TRBV10-3 | CAISALEGTNEQFF
TRBJ2-7 | - | TRBV7-2 | CASSLESSYEQYF
TRBJ2-1 | - | TRBV3-1 | CASSQEGTGGGRPLEQFF
TRBJ2-7 | - | TRBV27 | CASSLKAGFYEQYF
TRBJ2-4 | - | TRBV3-1 | CASTTVGDIQYF
TRBJ2-1 | TRBD2 | TRBV6-2/TRBV6-3 | CASSYEASGRINNEQFF
TRBJ2-3 | - | TRBV19 | CASSIMSGSGDTQYF
TRBJ2-7 | TRBD1 | TRBV15 | CATSKGQGPYEQYF
TRBJ2-5 | - | TRBV5-1 | CASSLAVVGGRETQYF
TRBJ2-7 | TRBD2 | TRBV20-1 | CSAHDRTSDKQYF
TRBJ2-1 | TRBD2 | TRBV28 | CALRGRRNEQFF
TRBJ2-2 | - | TRBV7-2 | CASSRTPNIGELFF
TRBJ2-5 | - | TRBV20-1 | CSARGAEGETQYF
TRBJ1-4 | - | TRBV6-1 | CASSLNGGEKLFF
TRBJ2-1 | - | TRBV6-5 | CASSYSVAGNEQFF
TRBJ2-1 | TRBD2 | TRBV28 | CASSLGGGGRNEQFF